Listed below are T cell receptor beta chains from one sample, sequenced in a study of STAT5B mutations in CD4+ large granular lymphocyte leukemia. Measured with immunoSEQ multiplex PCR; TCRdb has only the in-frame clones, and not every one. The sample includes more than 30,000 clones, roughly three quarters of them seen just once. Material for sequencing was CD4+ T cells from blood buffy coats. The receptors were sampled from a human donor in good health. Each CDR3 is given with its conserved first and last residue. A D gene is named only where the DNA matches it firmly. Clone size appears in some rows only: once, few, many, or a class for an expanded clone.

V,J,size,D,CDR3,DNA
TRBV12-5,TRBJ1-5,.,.,CASGLGTDSNQPQHF,TGTGCTAGTGGTTTGGGGACAGATAGCAATCAGCCCCAGCATTTT
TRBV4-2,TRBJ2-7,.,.,CASSQVTGRHEQYF,TGTGCCAGCAGCCAAGTTACAGGGCGACACGAGCAGTACTTC
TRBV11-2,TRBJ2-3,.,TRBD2,CASSLALAGGTDTQYF,TGTGCCAGCAGCTTAGCCCTAGCGGGGGGCACAGATACGCAGTATTTT
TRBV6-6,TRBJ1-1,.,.,CASTLSGTSGVTEAFF,TGTGCCAGCACCCTAAGTGGGACTTCAGGGGTAACTGAAGCTTTCTTT
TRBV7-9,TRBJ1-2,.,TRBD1,CASSLGQGISYGYTF,TGTGCCAGCAGCTTAGGACAGGGAATCAGCTATGGCTACACCTTC
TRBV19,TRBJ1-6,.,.,CASSIGVWVPPLHF,TGTGCCAGTAGTATAGGGGTCTGGGTTCCACCCCTCCACTTT
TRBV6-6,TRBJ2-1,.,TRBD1,CASRAGTGGNEQFF,TGTGCCAGCAGGGCCGGGACAGGTGGGAATGAGCAGTTCTTC
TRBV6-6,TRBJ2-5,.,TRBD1,CASTDRGGETQYF,TGTGCCAGCACCGACAGGGGGGGAGAGACCCAGTACTTC
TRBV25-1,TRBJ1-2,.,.,CASSVAGQRTYGYTF,TGTGCCAGCAGTGTTGCAGGCCAGCGTACCTATGGCTACACCTTC
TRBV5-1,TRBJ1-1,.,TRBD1,CASSQGANTEAFF,TGCGCCAGCAGTCAGGGGGCGAACACTGAAGCTTTCTTT
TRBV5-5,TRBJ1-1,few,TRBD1,CASSLHPGTGVPEAFF,TGTGCCAGCAGCCTACACCCCGGGACAGGGGTCCCTGAAGCTTTCTTT
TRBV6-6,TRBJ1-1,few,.,CASGRDPRGNTEAFF,TGTGCCTCCGGCCGGGACCCAAGGGGGAACACTGAAGCTTTCTTT
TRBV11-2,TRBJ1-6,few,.,CASSLDLGNSPLHF,TGTGCCAGCAGCTTAGATCTTGGTAATTCACCCCTCCACTTT
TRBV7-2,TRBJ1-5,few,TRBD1,CASSLGQGQPQHF,TGTGCCAGCAGCTTAGGACAGGGCCAGCCCCAGCATTTT
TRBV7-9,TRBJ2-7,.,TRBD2,CASSLLAGVEQYF,TGTGCCAGCAGCTTACTAGCGGGGGTTGAGCAGTACTTC
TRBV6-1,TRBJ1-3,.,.,CASSQAGDGNTIYF,TGTGCCAGCAGTCAAGCGGGTGACGGAAACACCATATATTTT
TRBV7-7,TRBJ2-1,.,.,CASSPAGYNEQFF,TGTGCTAGCAGCCCCGCAGGATACAATGAGCAGTTCTTC
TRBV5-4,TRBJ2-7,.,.,CASSRSQSGLSSYEQYF,TGTGCCAGCAGCCGTTCCCAATCGGGACTGTCCTCCTACGAGCAGTACTTC
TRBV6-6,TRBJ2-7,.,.,CASTLVGYEQYF,TGTGCCAGCACCCTCGTGGGCTACGAGCAGTACTTC
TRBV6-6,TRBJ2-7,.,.,CASSYSAVYEQYF,TGTGCCAGCAGTTACTCTGCGGTTTACGAGCAGTACTTC
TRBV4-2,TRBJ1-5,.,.,CASSPSGTYNQPQHF,TGTGCCAGCAGCCCCTCCGGGACTTACAATCAGCCCCAGCATTTT
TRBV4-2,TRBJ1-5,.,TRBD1,CASSPDRGWQPQHF,TGTGCCAGCAGCCCTGACAGGGGTTGGCAGCCCCAGCATTTT